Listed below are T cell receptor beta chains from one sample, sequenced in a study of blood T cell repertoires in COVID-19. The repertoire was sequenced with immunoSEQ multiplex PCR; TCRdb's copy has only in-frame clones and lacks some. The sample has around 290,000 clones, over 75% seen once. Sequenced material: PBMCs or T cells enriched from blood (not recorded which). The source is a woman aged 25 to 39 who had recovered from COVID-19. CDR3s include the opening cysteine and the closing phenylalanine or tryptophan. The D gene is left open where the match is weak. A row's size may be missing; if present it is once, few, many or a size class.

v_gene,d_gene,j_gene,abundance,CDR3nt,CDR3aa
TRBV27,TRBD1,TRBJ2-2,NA,TGTGCCAGCAGTCAGACAGGGTTCGCCGGGGAGCTGTTTTTT,CASSQTGFAGELFF
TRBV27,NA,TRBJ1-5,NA,TGTGCCAGCAGTTCCGAAACATATCCTCATCAGCCCCAGCATTTT,CASSSETYPHQPQHF
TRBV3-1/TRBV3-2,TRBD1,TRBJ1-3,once,TGTGCCAGCAGCCTAGGGACAGGTGCTGGAAACACCATATATTTT,CASSLGTGAGNTIYF
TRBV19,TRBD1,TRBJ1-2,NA,TGTGCCGCTACCCCCGGGACAGGGATTCCTTGGAACTATGGCTACACCTTC,CAATPGTGIPWNYGYTF
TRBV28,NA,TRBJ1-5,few,TGTGCCAGCACCGACAACCCGAAAGGGGTTAGCAATCAGCCCCAGCATTTT,CASTDNPKGVSNQPQHF
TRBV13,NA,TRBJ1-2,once,TGTGCCAGCAGCCCAGAATTAGCTGGCTACACCTTC,CASSPELAGYTF
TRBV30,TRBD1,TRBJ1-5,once,TGTGCCTGGGGGACAGGGAACAATCAGCCCCAGCATTTT,CAWGTGNNQPQHF
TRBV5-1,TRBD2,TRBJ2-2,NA,TGCGCCAGCAGCTTGGACGGACTAGCGGGAGTGAACACCGGGGAGCTGTTTTTT,CASSLDGLAGVNTGELFF
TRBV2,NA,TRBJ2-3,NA,TGTGCCAGGGAAGTAGAGGGAGGGGGGCCAGATACGCAGTATTTT,CAREVEGGGPDTQYF
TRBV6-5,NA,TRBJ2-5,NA,TGTGCCAGCAGTTACTCGAGACTTCAAGAGACCCAGTACTTC,CASSYSRLQETQYF
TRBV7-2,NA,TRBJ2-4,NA,TGTGCCAGCAGCTCATCCGCTAGGGGAAACATTCAGTACTTC,CASSSSARGNIQYF
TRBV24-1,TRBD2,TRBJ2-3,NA,TGTGCCACCAGTGATTGGCCTAGCGGGAGGGTAGGAGATACGCAGTATTTT,CATSDWPSGRVGDTQYF
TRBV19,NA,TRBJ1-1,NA,TGTGCCAGCGAAGGGGTTAACACTGAAGCTTTCTTT,CASEGVNTEAFF
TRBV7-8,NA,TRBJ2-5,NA,TGTGCCAGCAGCTACCGGGGGAGGGAGACCCAGTACTTC,CASSYRGRETQYF
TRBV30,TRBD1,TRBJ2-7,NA,TGTGCCTGGAGCATTCGGCAGGGGGCGGTGGAGCAGTACTTC,CAWSIRQGAVEQYF
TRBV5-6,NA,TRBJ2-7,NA,TGTGCCAGCAGCTTGAGGCAGGGAATCTACGAGCAGTACTTC,CASSLRQGIYEQYF
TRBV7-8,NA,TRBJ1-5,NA,TGTGCCAGCAGCTTAGACAGGTCGGGTCAGCCCCAGCATTTT,CASSLDRSGQPQHF
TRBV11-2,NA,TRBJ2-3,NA,TGTGCCAGCAGCTTCAGGCCTAGCGGCACAGATACGCAGTATTTT,CASSFRPSGTDTQYF
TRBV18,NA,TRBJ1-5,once,TGTGCCAGCTCACCCACCGGGAAACGGGATCAGCCCCAGCATTTT,CASSPTGKRDQPQHF
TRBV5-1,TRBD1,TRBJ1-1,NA,TGCGCCAGCAGCTTTAACAGGGGGCAGGGGACTGAAGCTTTCTTT,CASSFNRGQGTEAFF
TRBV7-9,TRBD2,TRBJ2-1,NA,TGTGCCAGCAGCTTATCAGCGGGGGAGCAGTTCTTC,CASSLSAGEQFF
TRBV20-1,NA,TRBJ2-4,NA,TGCAGTGCTAGTAGGGGGTTCTCGTTTATTAACATTCAGTACTTC,CSASRGFSFINIQYF
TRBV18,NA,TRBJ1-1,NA,TGTGCCAGCTCACCCGGACAGAGGAACACTGAAGCTTTCTTT,CASSPGQRNTEAFF
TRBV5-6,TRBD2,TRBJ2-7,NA,TGTGCCAGCAGCTTGAAAGCGGGAGGGCACGAGCAGTACTTC,CASSLKAGGHEQYF
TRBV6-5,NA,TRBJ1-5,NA,TGTGCCAGCAGTTCGACACGGACTTTTAGCAATCAGCCCCAGCATTTT,CASSSTRTFSNQPQHF
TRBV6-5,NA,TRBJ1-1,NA,TGTGCCAGCAGTTACATGGGGGCCTCTCGGGACACTGAAGCTTTCTTT,CASSYMGASRDTEAFF
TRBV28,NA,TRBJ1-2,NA,TGTGCCAGCAGTTTTAAAGGACTTCCCTTGGGAGGCTACACCTTC,CASSFKGLPLGGYTF
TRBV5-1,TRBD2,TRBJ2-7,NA,TGCGCCAGCAGCTCCCCCGGGGGGGGTTCCTACGAGCAGTACTTC,CASSSPGGGSYEQYF
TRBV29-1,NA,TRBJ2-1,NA,TGCAGCGCCCTGGGCTTAGCGCCCGCCTACAATGAGCAGTTCTTC,CSALGLAPAYNEQFF
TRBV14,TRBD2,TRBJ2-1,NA,TGTGCCAGCAGCCCCTCCCGGGCTAGCGGCTACAATGAGCAGTTCTTC,CASSPSRASGYNEQFF
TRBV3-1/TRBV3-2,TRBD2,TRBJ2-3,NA,TGTGCCAGCAGCCCTAGACTAGCCGCAGATACGCAGTATTTT,CASSPRLAADTQYF
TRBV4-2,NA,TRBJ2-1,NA,TGTGCCAGCAGCCAAGAGACTCTAGGGGGTCGATACAATGAGCAGTTCTTC,CASSQETLGGRYNEQFF
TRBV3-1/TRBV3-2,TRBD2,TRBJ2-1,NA,TGTGCCAGCAGCCGCAACCTAGCGGGGTACAATGAGCAGTTCTTC,CASSRNLAGYNEQFF
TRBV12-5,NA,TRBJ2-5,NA,TGTGCTAGTGGTTCGGGGACACCAGAAGAGACCCAGTACTTC,CASGSGTPEETQYF
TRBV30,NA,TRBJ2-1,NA,TGTGCCTGGAGTCCTCCTAGAGCCGACTACAATGAGCAGTTCTTC,CAWSPPRADYNEQFF
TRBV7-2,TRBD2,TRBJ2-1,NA,TGTGCCAGCAGCTTATCTAGCGGGCTAGGGGCCTACAATGAGCAGTTCTTC,CASSLSSGLGAYNEQFF
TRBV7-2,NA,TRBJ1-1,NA,TGTGCCAGCAGCTTTGTGGGGGGGGTACGAAACATGAACACTGAAGCTTTCTTT,CASSFVGGVRNMNTEAFF
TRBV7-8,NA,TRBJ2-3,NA,TGTGCCAGCAGCTTAGCCGACGGGAGCACAGATACGCAGTATTTT,CASSLADGSTDTQYF
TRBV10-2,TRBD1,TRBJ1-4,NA,TGCGCCAGCCGGGACAGATCCTACCCGGAAAAACTGTTTTTT,CASRDRSYPEKLFF
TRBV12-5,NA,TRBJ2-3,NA,TGTGCTAGTGGTGCCGGTCCTTGGGATACGCAGTATTTT,CASGAGPWDTQYF
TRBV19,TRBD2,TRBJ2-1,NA,TGTGCCAGTAGTCCAATAGCGGGGTTCACCTACAATGAGCAGTTCTTC,CASSPIAGFTYNEQFF
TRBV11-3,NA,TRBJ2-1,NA,TGTGCCAGCAGCTTCGGAGGGGCGGGAAATGAGCAGTTCTTC,CASSFGGAGNEQFF
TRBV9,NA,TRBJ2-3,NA,TGTGCCAGCAGCGTAGCTGCAGGGCTCACAGATACGCAGTATTTT,CASSVAAGLTDTQYF
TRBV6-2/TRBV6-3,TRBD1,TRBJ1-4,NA,TGTGCCAGCAGTACCCGACAGGGACCTGAAAAACTGTTTTTT,CASSTRQGPEKLFF
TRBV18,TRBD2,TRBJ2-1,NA,TGTGCCAGCTCACCCGGACTAGCGGGGTTCTACAATGAGCAGTTCTTC,CASSPGLAGFYNEQFF
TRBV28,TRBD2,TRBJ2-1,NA,TGTGCCAGCAGTCCAGGACTAGCTTGGGGCTACAATGAGCAGTTCTTC,CASSPGLAWGYNEQFF
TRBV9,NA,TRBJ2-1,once,TGTGCCAGCAGTAAAGGGAGGTACAATGAGCAGTTCTTC,CASSKGRYNEQFF
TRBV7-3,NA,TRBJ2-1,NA,TGTGCCAGCAGCCTGGCGACTACTAGTTACAATGAGCAGTTCTTC,CASSLATTSYNEQFF
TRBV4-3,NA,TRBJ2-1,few,TGCGCCAGCAGCTACCGACTGACCAATGAGCAGTTCTTC,CASSYRLTNEQFF
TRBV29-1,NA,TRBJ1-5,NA,TGCAGCGTTGGGAGGGATAGCAATCAGCCCCAGCATTTT,CSVGRDSNQPQHF
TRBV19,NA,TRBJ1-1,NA,TGTGCCAGTAGTATTTTGCCCGGGGTGAACACTGAAGCTTTCTTT,CASSILPGVNTEAFF
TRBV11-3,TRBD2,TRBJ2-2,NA,TGTGCCAGCAGCTCTTGGACTAGCGACGGGGAGCTGTTTTTT,CASSSWTSDGELFF
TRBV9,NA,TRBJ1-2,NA,TGTGCCAGCAGCTCTCCAAGGGGTGGCTACACCTTC,CASSSPRGGYTF
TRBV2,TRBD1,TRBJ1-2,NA,TGTGCCAGCAGTGAATTAATAGGGGGCGCGGGAGGCGGCTACACCTTC,CASSELIGGAGGGYTF